This record concerns one TCR beta chain sequence. This sample was taken from a study of blood T cell repertoires in COVID-19. About the study: PBMCs, B-cell-depleted T cells, or T cells were the source of the cDNA or gDNA that made up the material.

As handled by the study authors: The assay estimated nucleated cells by amplifying reference gene primers. TCRdb keeps only in-frame clones here, not all; method: immunoSEQ multiplex PCR. D and trimming were read from the DNA, whereas the V and J calls and clone size are those reported in that table. This table has around 43,000 clones, about 80% appearing once. Germline CDR1 and CDR2: SGDLS and YYNGEE. CDR3 length: 16 residues. V trimming: 4 bases; J trimming: 2 bases; junction bases outside the gene matches: 9. The source material was peripheral blood. The chain recombines TRBV9 with TRBJ2-3, with 8 bases fitting TRBD1. The clonotype comes from a man in his 70s with acute or convalescent COVID-19. The CDR3: CASSPRGTGHTDTQYF. CDR3 bases: TGTGCCAGCAGCCCGAGGGGGACAGGACACACAGATACGCAGTATTTT.